The rows below give T cell receptor beta chains drawn from one sample of a study of blood T cell repertoires in COVID-19. The protocol was immunoSEQ multiplex PCR, while the TCRdb copy is restricted to in-frame clones and leaves out a portion. Of a few hundred thousand clones listed, about 90% were seen once; the top ten hold about 2.1%. The sample comprised peripheral blood. The origin of the receptors is a woman aged 45-65 years with acute or convalescent COVID-19. CDR3s include the opening cysteine and the closing phenylalanine or tryptophan. D genes are given only for firm matches. Size is stated for part of the rows, as once, few or many counts, or as a class when the clone is expanded.

clone_size: -
v_call: TRBV10-3
d_call: TRBD2
j_call: TRBJ2-5
cdr3_aa: CAIAASGGQETQYF
cdr3_nt: TGTGCCATCGCGGCTAGCGGGGGACAAGAGACCCAGTACTTC

clone_size: -
v_call: TRBV6-5
d_call: -
j_call: TRBJ2-7
cdr3_aa: CASSSPREGQGYEQYF
cdr3_nt: TGTGCCAGCAGTTCCCCCCGGGAGGGACAGGGCTACGAGCAGTACTTC

clone_size: -
v_call: TRBV9
d_call: -
j_call: TRBJ2-3
cdr3_aa: CASSSSGGSSTDTQYF
cdr3_nt: TGTGCCAGCAGCTCGAGTGGCGGATCTAGCACAGATACGCAGTATTTT

clone_size: -
v_call: TRBV2
d_call: TRBD1
j_call: TRBJ1-6
cdr3_aa: CASSEARGEVSPLHF
cdr3_nt: TGTGCCAGCAGTGAAGCCAGGGGGGAGGTTTCACCCCTCCACTTT

clone_size: few
v_call: TRBV7-2
d_call: TRBD2
j_call: TRBJ2-7
cdr3_aa: CASSLAVSGNYEQYF
cdr3_nt: TGTGCCAGCAGCTTAGCTGTTAGCGGGAACTACGAGCAGTACTTC

clone_size: -
v_call: TRBV7-6
d_call: -
j_call: TRBJ1-1
cdr3_aa: CASSSRRSGDGYTEAFF
cdr3_nt: TGTGCCAGCAGCTCGCGCAGGTCGGGGGATGGGTACACTGAAGCTTTCTTT

clone_size: -
v_call: TRBV7-2
d_call: TRBD2
j_call: TRBJ2-7
cdr3_aa: CASSLYTSASYEQYF
cdr3_nt: TGTGCCAGCAGCTTATACACTAGCGCCTCCTACGAGCAGTACTTC

clone_size: -
v_call: TRBV7-2
d_call: -
j_call: TRBJ1-6
cdr3_aa: CASSLLGVINSPLHF
cdr3_nt: TGTGCCAGCAGCTTATTGGGCGTAATTAATTCACCCCTCCACTTT

clone_size: once
v_call: TRBV13
d_call: TRBD1
j_call: TRBJ1-3
cdr3_aa: CASSLDRGNTIYF
cdr3_nt: TGTGCCAGCAGCTTGGACAGGGGAAACACCATATATTTT

clone_size: -
v_call: TRBV2
d_call: TRBD1
j_call: TRBJ2-3
cdr3_aa: CASRPTGYADTQYF
cdr3_nt: TGTGCCAGCAGACCGACAGGGTACGCAGATACGCAGTATTTT

clone_size: -
v_call: TRBV10-3
d_call: -
j_call: TRBJ1-6
cdr3_aa: CAISELNSPGSPLHF
cdr3_nt: TGTGCCATCAGTGAGCTGAATTCCCCGGGATCACCCCTCCACTTT

clone_size: -
v_call: TRBV24-1
d_call: -
j_call: TRBJ2-5
cdr3_aa: CATAFTGGTQETQYF
cdr3_nt: TGTGCCACCGCATTTACCGGGGGAACACAAGAGACCCAGTACTTC

clone_size: few
v_call: TRBV28
d_call: -
j_call: TRBJ1-2
cdr3_aa: CASSLIGGYGYTF
cdr3_nt: TGTGCCAGCAGTTTAATCGGCGGGTATGGCTACACCTTC

clone_size: -
v_call: TRBV7-3
d_call: TRBD2
j_call: TRBJ2-1
cdr3_aa: CASRIAGGPGNEQFF
cdr3_nt: TGTGCCAGCAGGATAGCGGGAGGGCCAGGAAATGAGCAGTTCTTC

clone_size: -
v_call: TRBV27
d_call: -
j_call: TRBJ1-6
cdr3_aa: CASNFGRERLNSPLHF
cdr3_nt: TGTGCCAGCAACTTTGGCCGGGAAAGACTGAATTCACCCCTCCACTTT

clone_size: once
v_call: TRBV6-2/TRBV6-3
d_call: TRBD2
j_call: TRBJ2-3
cdr3_aa: CASSPGLAGGRSDTQYF
cdr3_nt: TGTGCCAGCAGCCCGGGACTAGCGGGAGGGCGGTCAGATACGCAGTATTTT

clone_size: few
v_call: TRBV10-3
d_call: TRBD1
j_call: TRBJ1-1
cdr3_aa: CAISEHGQGAAFF
cdr3_nt: TGTGCCATCAGTGAGCACGGACAGGGTGCAGCTTTCTTT

clone_size: -
v_call: TRBV6-5
d_call: -
j_call: TRBJ1-1
cdr3_aa: CASSRGTGNTEAFF
cdr3_nt: TGTGCCAGCAGTCGGGGGACGGGGAACACTGAAGCTTTCTTT

clone_size: -
v_call: TRBV10-3
d_call: -
j_call: TRBJ1-4
cdr3_aa: CAISDRGGINEKLFF
cdr3_nt: TGTGCCATCAGTGACAGGGGTGGGATTAATGAAAAACTGTTTTTT

clone_size: -
v_call: TRBV5-6
d_call: -
j_call: TRBJ2-6
cdr3_aa: CASSLRAGANVLTF
cdr3_nt: TGTGCCAGCAGCTTGAGAGCTGGGGCCAACGTCCTGACTTTC

clone_size: -
v_call: TRBV6-5
d_call: -
j_call: TRBJ1-1
cdr3_aa: CASSPADRNTEAFF
cdr3_nt: TGTGCCAGCAGCCCCGCCGACAGGAACACTGAAGCTTTCTTT

clone_size: -
v_call: TRBV2
d_call: TRBD2
j_call: TRBJ2-1
cdr3_aa: CASTVERGENEQFF
cdr3_nt: TGTGCCAGCACGGTTGAGCGGGGCGAGAATGAGCAGTTCTTC